This TCR beta chain was documented in a study of cytomegalovirus exposure and HLA in healthy donors (dated by TCRdb to about 2017). For the study in its entirety: An earlier analysis of approximately 640 of the donors reported about 250 Gb of sequence data and around 110 million unique TCR beta sequences from about 200 million T cells. An early release covering approximately 600 HLA-typed donors comprised approximately 300 gigabases of sequencing data and around 86 million unique TCR sequences. Of the approximately 400 genotyped donors, roughly 76% were placed in the genetic ancestry cluster associated with self-reported Caucasian donors. The aim of the study was to test whether cataloging public T cell receptors could identify signatures of past pathogen exposure. The study used immunosequencing to profile the T cell repertoires of approximately 640 subjects and linked those repertoires to cytomegalovirus serostatus. In addition to the first cohort of roughly 700 subjects, a separate validation cohort of approximately 130 different subjects was used. The study combined high-throughput TCR immunosequencing, statistical association of individual TCRs with disease status, and machine learning to predict cytomegalovirus infection status. In a later analysis, previously published TCR beta repertoires from about 670 donors were re-analyzed and high-resolution HLA genotyping was added so that TCR occurrence patterns could be studied. Rather than using new phenotypic data, the later analysis identified candidate immune exposures from TCR beta sequences and from how often those sequences occurred across donors. To decide whether each TCR beta V gene segment behaved as functional or pseudogenic, an earlier analysis of fewer than 750 of the donors relied on high-throughput TCR beta sequencing. Donor age, sex, ethnicity and CMV serostatus were compiled together with the repertoire data. Genome-wide SNP genotypes for about 65% of the roughly 670 donors were used in a later genetic analysis, which treated that subset as a discovery cohort. All discovery cohort repertoires had been generated using a single sequencing platform. HLA typing included class I and class II loci at four-digit resolution. The number of donors typed differed by locus, with roughly 629-640 for A, B, C, DRB1 and DQB1, around 520 for DQA1, 606 for DPA1, and around 450 for DPB1. Four to six DR-DQ haplotypes were handled as single units for association and clustering because linkage in the cohort was strong. On average, around 200,000 unique TCR beta nucleotide sequences were sequenced per donor among about 400 genotyped donors of the cohort, with roughly 18% of those sequences being non-productive.

The CDR3 spans 15 residues, from the cysteine through the phenylalanine. Only the CDR3 DNA is retained, 45 bases long and in frame from the first base. CDR1 and CDR2 are read off the germline V gene as SGDLS and YYNGEE. Trimming at the junction amounts to 0 bases on V and 3 bases on J, and the germline ends lie 9 bases apart. On the study overall, not on this receptor specifically: V-gene and J-gene trimming of TCR beta chains was associated with a missense DCLRE1C variant in a later genetic analysis, and the association was replicated in an independent cohort. Cytomegalovirus status was reported to be diagnosed by the classifier with high specificity and sensitivity in both the original and validation cohorts. The cohort was sequenced for TCR beta chains only, and without alpha or paired-chain data the features that could be detected were limited. Correlated functional status among segregating V segments might be attributable to linkage disequilibrium, but an unknown experimental factor could not be ruled out. A cluster of highly shared sequence variants was judged likely to be a technical artifact of the sequencing pipeline. Because the 87-base-pair reads could not distinguish some IMGT-functional V segments, including TRBV6-2 and TRBV6-3, those segments were excluded. When HLA alleles, especially DR and DQ, strongly co-occurred, attributing TCR associations to individual alleles was difficult. In vitro tests confirmed that a few of the cytomegalovirus-associated TCR beta chains recognize cytomegalovirus antigens. In a later analysis, several top co-occurrence clusters were reported to appear linked to parvovirus B19, influenza, CMV and Epstein-Barr virus. Because counts were too low, around 18 rarely observed V segments, including chromosome 9 orphons, were left out of the earlier analysis of some 640 of the donors. The presence/absence analyses assumed that sequencing depth was roughly uniform across donors, and that assumption may not be true. According to a later analysis, most CMV-associated TCR beta chains appeared to be HLA-restricted, and the HLA associations seemed to be driven largely by CMV exposure. Compared with equally common non-associated chains, HLA-associated TCR beta chains in a later analysis were more clonally expanded and had lower generation probabilities. Most TCR sequences were observed very rarely across donors, whereas some public TCRs were present in many individuals. A further reported finding was that TCR beta sequences accurately predicted the HLA-A and HLA-B alleles for most subjects in the first cohort. The only immune exposure information available for the cohort was CMV serostatus. A total of about 180 TCR beta chains were listed by the study as associated with cytomegalovirus. In a later analysis, around 15,000 TCR beta sequences were associated with specific HLA alleles at a false discovery rate of 0.05. In an earlier analysis of 587 of the donors, most TCR beta V segments appeared in productive rearrangements about 90% or about 30% of the time, broadly matching IMGT annotations. Because HLA typing was unavailable for some donors at each locus, only the typed subset was used in association tests. In a later analysis, the rate of TCR association differed among HLA loci, with DRB1 alleles having the most associated TCRs and HLA-C alleles having the fewest. Compared with the 666-donor mean, donors in an Asian-associated ancestry cluster had fewer N-insertions in productive TCRs, according to a later genetic analysis. The authors suggested that the approach could potentially be generalized to other disease states and immunological phenotypes.

The cohort was made up of approximately 700 healthy bone marrow donors. Cohort members were all nominally healthy when sampled, although unrecorded immune exposures were likely present. The donor was CMV seronegative and belonged to the group of approximately 320 seronegative cohort members. A peripheral blood sample was collected from each donor, and TCR beta sequencing was performed on peripheral blood mononuclear cells. Genomic DNA extraction from the blood cell samples was performed with the Qiagen DNeasy Blood Extraction Kit. Library preparation used the immunoSEQ multiplex PCR assay. For the multiplex PCR, a mixture combining 60 forward primers for TCR Vbeta segments and 13 reverse primers for TCR Jbeta segments was used. Amplification of the CDR3 region of rearranged TCR beta genes was performed with a multiplex PCR assay on genomic DNA. On the Illumina HiSeq System, the amplified TCR beta libraries were sequenced as 87-base-pair reads. On the authors' methods: In a later analysis, some 80 million unique TCR beta chains were counted across the 650 to 750 repertoires, and roughly 11 million of these chains were shared by at least two donors. A nearest-neighbor algorithm error-corrected the raw reads and collapsed the reads into unique sequences, merging closely related sequences to remove PCR and sequencing errors. V, D and J gene segments were assigned by aligning CDR3 sequences to IMGT reference sequences. Each retained sequence needed at least a six-nucleotide match to both a V gene segment and a J gene segment. Rearrangements were called productive when the CDR3 lacked stop codons and stayed in frame with V and J; all others were non-productive. CDR3 was defined by IMGT convention, running from the second conserved V-encoded cysteine to the conserved J-encoded phenylalanine. In an earlier analysis of approximately 500 of the donors, sequences lacking an unambiguous match to a single V gene segment were excluded. In an earlier analysis of approximately 560 of the donors, a V segment was called functional when productive rearrangements were above 56.7%, and segregating when the standard deviation between donors exceeded 5%. To diagnose cytomegalovirus status from the catalog of TCR beta chain sequences, a statistical classification framework was built. A later analysis assigned V and J genes by comparing TCR nucleotide sequences with IMGT/GENE-DB human TR gene sequences. A later analysis assigned CDR3 sequences and most-parsimonious VDJ recombination scenarios with the TCRdist pipeline. In a later analysis, each TCR beta chain was defined by its CDR3 amino acid sequence together with its V-gene family, and reads lacking a unique V-gene family were excluded. To address suspected cross-contamination and a sequencing artifact, a later analysis removed roughly 580 highly shared, low-generation-probability nucleotide sequences. A later analysis calculated a clonal expansion index for each public chain from normalized within-repertoire ranks of inferred template counts. In a later analysis, generation probabilities were computed using a VDJ recombination model fitted to out-of-frame rearrangements, and the results were checked against IGoR. In a later analysis, hypergeometric tests were used to score TCR-TCR, TCR-HLA and TCR-CMV co-occurrence, with a repertoire-size bias correction applied to TCR pairs. A later analysis estimated false discovery rates by permuting HLA or CMV assignments 20 times. In a later analysis, co-occurring TCRs were grouped using DBSCAN, with TCRdist sequence similarity added in when clustering inside HLA-allele-positive subsets. Repertoires with fewer than 30,000 or more than 120,000 public chains were left out of co-occurrence clustering, as were five repertoires with anomalous nucleotide sharing. TCRdb took this table from immuneACCESS and kept in-frame rearrangements with V and J called. Such tables lack part of the clones; where checked against another copy, unresolved V genes explain under half of the gap, and the rest is unexplained. V and J calls and clone size are as listed in that table; D and trimming were resolved from the DNA. The sample records around 230,000 clones, about 88% of which are singletons. The ten largest clonotypes hold 0.24% of the sample.

About this clone itself: This receptor's antigen is unknown. Base qualities are not provided; no much larger clone lies one nucleotide away.

The specimen was PBMCs. Recombination joined TRBV9 with TRBJ2-2, and TRBD2 may be the D gene, going by 5 matching bases. This TCR was recovered from a girl between 2 and 10 years old in good health and CMV-seronegative. At the DNA level, the sequence is TGTGCCAGCAGCGTAGTCGGGGTGGACACCGGGGAGCTGTTTTTT. Translated, it reads CASSVVGVDTGELFF. With all but the CDR3 taken from the reference TRBV9 and TRBJ2-2 genes, the full variable domain is: DSGVTQTPKHLITATGQRVTLRCSPRSGDLSVYWYQQSLDQGLQFLIQYYNGEERAKGNILERFSAQQFPDLHSELNLSSLELGDSALYFCASSVVGVDTGELFFGEGSRLTVL.